These T cell receptor beta chains were read from a single sample in a study of T-cell reconstitution after alpha-beta-depleted transplantation in children. TCRdb independently ran MiXCR on the PCR reads; one entry per CDR3 protein. The sample records a few hundred thousand distinct CDR3 sequences, roughly 30% being singletons. Sequenced here: PBMCs, sampled before TCRalphabeta/CD19-depleted stem cell transplant. All receptors come from a boy younger than two with Wiskott-Aldrich syndrome, due to receive a stem cell transplant. Both conserved end residues are part of each CDR3. D genes are given only for firm matches. Not every row has a clone size; where given, it reads once, few, many or a size class.

size,V,D,J,DNA,CDR3
.,TRBV3-1,.,TRBJ2-5,TGTGCCAGCAGCCAACTGACCGGGACCCAAGAGACCCAGTACTTC,CASSQLTGTQETQYF
few,TRBV12-3/TRBV12-4,.,TRBJ1-1,TGTGCCAGCTTCGATGGGCACACTGAAGCTTTCTTT,CASFDGHTEAFF
.,TRBV5-1,TRBD2,TRBJ2-5,TGCGCCTCAGGAGGAGCGGGGCAAGAGACCCAGTACTTC,CASGGAGQETQYF
.,TRBV3-1,TRBD2,TRBJ2-7,TGTGCCAGCTGTTTCATCTCCCCTGGGACTAGCGGTGTTTACGAGCAGTACTTC,CASCFISPGTSGVYEQYF
.,TRBV11-2,TRBD2,TRBJ2-3,TGTGCCAGCCGCCTGACTAGCGGAAACACAGATACGCAGTATTTT,CASRLTSGNTDTQYF
few,TRBV5-1,.,TRBJ2-5,TGCGCCAGCAGCTTGGTAGATTACCAAGAGACCCAGTACTTC,CASSLVDYQETQYF
few,TRBV7-2,.,TRBJ1-3,TGTGCCAGCAGCGTTCAATCCTCTGGAAACACCATATATTTT,CASSVQSSGNTIYF
.,TRBV5-1,TRBD2,TRBJ2-5,TGCGCCAGCAGCTTGGAGCCTAGCGGTCCAAGGCGGGCGACCCAGTACTTC,CASSLEPSGPRRATQYF
.,TRBV6-1,TRBD1,TRBJ1-5,TGTGCCAGCAGTGAAGCCGGGACAGGCTCCCAGCATTTT,CASSEAGTGSQHF
.,TRBV5-6,TRBD2,TRBJ2-1,TGTGCCAGCAGCGGAAATAGCGGGCGGCTTTTAAATGAGCAGTTCTTC,CASSGNSGRLLNEQFF
.,TRBV6-5,.,TRBJ2-7,TGTGCCAGCAGTTATCCGGCGGGAAGTGTCCACTACGAGCAGTACTTC,CASSYPAGSVHYEQYF
.,TRBV12-3/TRBV12-4,.,TRBJ2-2,TGTGCCAGCAGTCCCGGGACGCCAACCGGGGAGCTGTTTTTT,CASSPGTPTGELFF
few,TRBV12-3/TRBV12-4,.,TRBJ1-2,TGTGCCAGCAGCTTCCAGGGTGCCTATGGCTACACCTTC,CASSFQGAYGYTF
.,TRBV11-1,TRBD2,TRBJ2-3,TGTGCCAGCAGCCCGACTAGCGGGCGACTCCATAGCACAGATACGCAGTATTTT,CASSPTSGRLHSTDTQYF
few,TRBV20-1,.,TRBJ2-3,TGCAGTGCTAGGAAACTGGGAGTTGACACAGATACGCAGTATTTT,CSARKLGVDTDTQYF
.,TRBV15,.,TRBJ2-1,TGTGCCACCAGCCTTGAATACAATGAGCAGTTCTTC,CATSLEYNEQFF
few,TRBV7-9,.,TRBJ2-7,TGTGCCAGCAGCGCGACGACTAGGTATTACGAGCAGTACTTC,CASSATTRYYEQYF
few,TRBV6-5,.,TRBJ2-5,TGTGCCAGCAGTTACCCGGGGCGCGAGACCCAGTACTTC,CASSYPGRETQYF
.,TRBV12-3/TRBV12-4,TRBD1,TRBJ1-1,TGTGCCAGCACCCGGACAGGGGGGGTTGGAGCTTTCTTT,CASTRTGGVGAFF
.,TRBV10-3,.,TRBJ2-3,TGTGCCATCAGTGACACCCTCGCTCCCGGCACAGATACGCAGTATTTT,CAISDTLAPGTDTQYF
few,TRBV12-3/TRBV12-4,TRBD1,TRBJ1-1,TGTGCCAGCAGTATTGGCAGGGGGCGAGGCACTGAAGCTTTCTTT,CASSIGRGRGTEAFF
few,TRBV7-8,TRBD2,TRBJ2-1,TGTGCCAGCAGCGTAGCGGGAGGAACCTACAATGAGCAGTTCTTC,CASSVAGGTYNEQFF
.,TRBV27,.,TRBJ2-7,TGTGCCAGCAGTCCAGGGCCAGTTCCCTACGAGCAGTACTTC,CASSPGPVPYEQYF
.,TRBV7-2,TRBD2,TRBJ2-5,TGTGCCAGCAGCTTAGTCGGGAGGGCCCGGGAGACCCAGTACTTC,CASSLVGRARETQYF
.,TRBV20-1,.,TRBJ1-1,TGCAGTGCGAGATCAGACTTGAACACTGAAGCTTTCTTT,CSARSDLNTEAFF
.,TRBV4-2,.,TRBJ1-4,TGTGCCAGCAGCCAAGGCGGGAAACTGTTTTTT,CASSQGGKLFF
few,TRBV18,TRBD1,TRBJ1-1,TGTGCCAGCTCGCCCGGGACAGCGGGCCTTGAAGCTTTCTTT,CASSPGTAGLEAFF
.,TRBV28,.,TRBJ2-2,TGTGCCAGCAGCCTAATGGACATCACCGGGGAGCTGTTTTTT,CASSLMDITGELFF
few,TRBV11-2,TRBD2,TRBJ2-7,TGTGCCAGCAGCCCCCGGACTAGCGGGAGCGGAAACTCCTACGAGCAGTACTTC,CASSPRTSGSGNSYEQYF
few,TRBV29-1,TRBD1,TRBJ2-7,TGCAGCGTCCGGGGACAGGTCGGCGGGTACGAGCAGTACTTC,CSVRGQVGGYEQYF
few,TRBV7-9,.,TRBJ2-5,TGTGCCAGCAGCTTAAGTTGGCGCAACCAAGAGACCCAGTACTTC,CASSLSWRNQETQYF
.,TRBV7-2,.,TRBJ1-6,TGTGCCAGCAGGCGTTATGTTGATTCACCCCTCCACTTT,CASRRYVDSPLHF
.,TRBV7-2,TRBD2,TRBJ2-5,TGTGCCAGCAGCCGCGGGACTAGCGGTGTCACTCAGTACTTC,CASSRGTSGVTQYF
.,TRBV7-2,.,TRBJ2-3,TGTGCCAGCAGCCCCAACCCCTGGGGAGATACGCAGTATTTT,CASSPNPWGDTQYF
.,TRBV7-2,TRBD2,TRBJ2-7,TGTGCCAGCAGCTTGACCAGGGAGGGCCGCTACGAGCAGTACTTC,CASSLTREGRYEQYF
.,TRBV20-1,.,TRBJ2-7,TGCAGTGCTAGTCTGGTCTCCTACGAGCAGTACTTC,CSASLVSYEQYF
few,TRBV6-1,.,TRBJ2-6,TGTGCCACCGACAGTGCCGGTTCTGGGGCCAACGTCCTGACTTTC,CATDSAGSGANVLTF
few,TRBV11-2,TRBD1,TRBJ2-2,TGTGCCAGCAGGTCCTCCGGGACAGGGAACACCGGGGAGCTGTTTTTT,CASRSSGTGNTGELFF
once,TRBV20-1,.,TRBJ2-7,TGCAGTGCTACCCCAGCGGATTCCTCCTACGAGCAGTACTTC,CSATPADSSYEQYF
.,TRBV5-1,TRBD1,TRBJ1-1,TGCGCCAGCAGCTCGACAGGGAAAACTGAAGCTTTCTTT,CASSSTGKTEAFF
few,TRBV20-1,.,TRBJ2-1,TGCAGTGCTAGAGATCCGGGCTGGAGCTCCTACAATGAGCAGTTCTTC,CSARDPGWSSYNEQFF
.,TRBV15,.,TRBJ2-1,TGTGCCACCAGCCCCTTGGGCTCCTACAATGAGCAGTTCTTC,CATSPLGSYNEQFF
few,TRBV5-1,.,TRBJ2-2,TGCGCCAGCAGCTTGGGAGTGATCAACACCGGGGAGCTGTTTTTT,CASSLGVINTGELFF
.,TRBV5-1,.,TRBJ2-1,TGCGCCAGTAGCTTGGAAAAAGGGACCGAGCAGTTCTTC,CASSLEKGTEQFF
.,TRBV30,.,TRBJ2-3,TGTGCCTGGAGTGTACCCGGTGGGACAGATACGCAGTATTTT,CAWSVPGGTDTQYF
.,TRBV10-3,.,TRBJ1-5,TGTGCCATCAGTGAATCAGCGCCTCAGCCCCAGCATTTT,CAISESAPQPQHF
.,TRBV12-3/TRBV12-4,.,TRBJ1-5,TGTGCCAGCAGTACAACAGGGAAAAGACAGCCCCAGCATTTT,CASSTTGKRQPQHF
few,TRBV5-1,TRBD2,TRBJ2-1,TGCGCCAGCAACCCGGGACTAGCGACGAATGAGCAGTTCTTC,CASNPGLATNEQFF
few,TRBV19,TRBD1,TRBJ1-3,TGTGCCACCGGACAGGGTGGTGGAAACACCATATATTTT,CATGQGGGNTIYF
.,TRBV24-1,TRBD2,TRBJ2-5,TGTGCCACCAGTGAGGGGGGGAAAGAGACCCAGTACTTC,CATSEGGKETQYF
few,TRBV6-1,.,TRBJ1-3,TGTGCCAGCAGTGGTCGCTCTGGAAACACCATATATTTT,CASSGRSGNTIYF
few,TRBV5-1,.,TRBJ2-1,TGCGCCAGCTCGTCGAGTAGCTGGAATGAGCAGTTCTTC,CASSSSSWNEQFF
.,TRBV20-1,TRBD2,TRBJ2-1,TGCAGTCCAACTACGGGGGGGAGCTCCTACAATGAGCAGTTCTTC,CSPTTGGSSYNEQFF
.,TRBV12-5,.,TRBJ1-1,TGTGCTAGTGGTTTGGTAAGTGGGGGCGAAACTGAAGCTTTCTTT,CASGLVSGGETEAFF
.,TRBV12-3/TRBV12-4,.,TRBJ1-1,TGTGCCAGCAGTTTTTCAGGGCCGAACACTGAAGCTTTCTTT,CASSFSGPNTEAFF
.,TRBV10-2,.,TRBJ2-1,TGCGCCAGCAGTGTGACGGTCGAACTAGGGAATGAGCAGTTCTTC,CASSVTVELGNEQFF
few,TRBV30,.,TRBJ1-6,TGTGCCTGGACAGTCAGTTTTAATTCACCCCTCCACTTT,CAWTVSFNSPLHF
.,TRBV20-1,.,TRBJ1-1,TGCAGTGCCCTCAGGGACTATACTGAAGCTTTCTTT,CSALRDYTEAFF
.,TRBV20-1,.,TRBJ2-1,TGCAGTGCTAGCGCGGAAGACTACAATGAGCAGTTCTTC,CSASAEDYNEQFF
.,TRBV28,TRBD2,TRBJ2-1,TGTGCCAGCAGTATCTTCGGAGGACTAGCGGGAGCCAACAATGAGCAGTTCTTC,CASSIFGGLAGANNEQFF